Listed below are T cell receptor beta chains from one sample, sequenced in a study of naive and memory T cell subsets. TCRdb processed the UMI-ligation and nested PCR reads anew with MiXCR; each CDR3 protein has one entry. The sample yields about 80,000 distinct CDR3 sequences, around 13% seen once. Sequenced: central memory CD4+ T cells from blood. The receptors derive from a human donor in good health. The CDR3 runs from the conserved cysteine through the conserved F or W. The order of the fields is V gene, J gene, clone size, D gene, CDR3 DNA, CDR3 protein. D genes are given only for firm matches. Rows may omit the clone size; those that give it use once, few, many or a size class.

TRBV5-1	TRBJ2-4	few	TRBD2	TGCGCCAGCAGCTTGGCGACTAGCGAGAGCATTCAGTACTTC	CASSLATSESIQYF
TRBV3-1	TRBJ2-7	many	TRBD2	TGTGCCAGCAGCCGGGGACTAGCGGCCTACGAGCAGTACTTC	CASSRGLAAYEQYF
TRBV6-5	TRBJ2-6	-	TRBD1	TGTGCCAGCAGTTACCGACCAGGGACAGTCTCTGGGGCCAACGTCCTGACTTTC	CASSYRPGTVSGANVLTF
TRBV6-5	TRBJ2-1	few	TRBD2	TGTGCCAGCAGTTCCCTAGCGGGAGGTGGTGAGCAGTTCTTC	CASSSLAGGGEQFF
TRBV6-5	TRBJ2-7	many	-	TGTGCCAGCACCAGGGACGGGGCAGGAAGCCCTTACGAGCAGTACTTC	CASTRDGAGSPYEQYF
TRBV24-1	TRBJ2-2	few	-	TGTGCCACCAGTGATATTGGAGCGGCCGGGGAGCTGTTTTTT	CATSDIGAAGELFF
TRBV28	TRBJ1-5	few	TRBD1	TGTGCCAGCAGGACCAGGGGGCGCAGTGGTCAGCCCCAGCATTTT	CASRTRGRSGQPQHF
TRBV20-1	TRBJ2-1	many	TRBD2	TGCAGTGCTAGAGTTTCCCCGACTAGCGGGAGCGCCTACAATGAGCAGTTCTTC	CSARVSPTSGSAYNEQFF
TRBV7-9	TRBJ1-4	-	TRBD1	TGTGCCAGCAGCCCTACAGGGGGCTCTAATGAAAAACTGTTTTTT	CASSPTGGSNEKLFF
TRBV5-8	TRBJ2-7	few	-	TGTGCCAGCAGCTTGGCCGCGTCAGTTTCCTACGAGCAGTACTTC	CASSLAASVSYEQYF
TRBV5-4	TRBJ2-5	-	TRBD2	TGTGCCAGCAGCCCTGGGGGGGGGGGAGGCCGAGAGACCCAGTACTTC	CASSPGGGGGRETQYF
TRBV5-1	TRBJ2-1	-	TRBD1	TGCGCCAGCAGCTTGGGTGACAGGGAGAGGAGTGAGCAGTTCTTC	CASSLGDRERSEQFF
TRBV11-2	TRBJ2-7	-	-	TGTGCCAGCAGCCCCCGCGCCAGCTCCTACGAGCAGTACTTC	CASSPRASSYEQYF
TRBV11-2	TRBJ2-2	few	-	TGTGCCAGCAGCTTAGAGGACAGACGGACCGGGGAGCTGTTTTTT	CASSLEDRRTGELFF
TRBV13	TRBJ2-1	-	TRBD2	TGTGCCAGCAGCTTAAGACTAGCGATTGTCAATGAGCAGTTCTTC	CASSLRLAIVNEQFF
TRBV10-3	TRBJ2-1	-	-	TGTGCCATCAGTGAGTCGACTAGTCCGGCCTACAATGAGCAGTTCTTC	CAISESTSPAYNEQFF
TRBV7-6	TRBJ2-2	few	TRBD1	TGTGCCAGCAGCTTAGCGCGGTCTGGGACAGGGAGGTCCGGGGAGCTGTTTTTT	CASSLARSGTGRSGELFF
TRBV5-1	TRBJ2-3	few	-	TGCGCCAGCAGTTTAGGGGACCCCACAGATACGCAGTATTTT	CASSLGDPTDTQYF
TRBV29-1	TRBJ2-1	many	TRBD2	TGCAGCGTTGTGATACAGTCTGGAGGGACTAGCGGGAGGGCCAATGAGCAGTTCTTC	CSVVIQSGGTSGRANEQFF
TRBV4-1	TRBJ1-6	few	-	TGCGCCAGCAGCCAAGATCAGTTTTCACCCCTCCACTTT	CASSQDQFSPLHF
TRBV5-8	TRBJ2-4	many	TRBD1	TGTGCCAGCAGGGAAAGGGGACAGGGGGCCAAAAACATTCAGTACTTC	CASRERGQGAKNIQYF
TRBV5-1	TRBJ1-1	-	TRBD1	TGCGCCAGCAGCCAGCCTGGGACAGAAAACACTGAAGCTTTCTTT	CASSQPGTENTEAFF
TRBV20-1	TRBJ2-5	few	TRBD2	TGCAGTGCTCCGCCTATAGCGGGACGAGAGACCCAGTACTTC	CSAPPIAGRETQYF
TRBV20-1	TRBJ1-4	-	TRBD1	TGCAGTGCTCCGACCCCGGGACAGGAAGAAAAACTGTTTTTT	CSAPTPGQEEKLFF
TRBV28	TRBJ1-3	few	-	TGTGCCAGCAGCCGAGGGGACACCATATATTTT	CASSRGDTIYF
TRBV3-1	TRBJ2-1	many	TRBD1	TGTGCCAGCAGTCCGAGAAAGACAGGGAGTACAAATGAGCAGTTCTTC	CASSPRKTGSTNEQFF
TRBV20-1	TRBJ1-1	many	TRBD1	TGCAGTGCTCGAACAGGGGACTATCAAAGGGCTTTCTTT	CSARTGDYQRAFF
TRBV11-2	TRBJ2-5	many	-	TGTGCCAGCAGTTTGAAAGAGACCCAGTACTTC	CASSLKETQYF
TRBV10-2	TRBJ2-1	-	-	TGCGCCAGCACCAAGAGGGGTGGGGATGAGCAGTTCTTC	CASTKRGGDEQFF
TRBV11-1	TRBJ2-1	many	TRBD2	TGTGCCAGCAGCCCGGGACTAGCGGGGTTCAATGAGCAGTTCTTC	CASSPGLAGFNEQFF
TRBV10-3	TRBJ2-2	-	TRBD1	TGTGCCACACGACAGGGATCCTTGAACACCGGGGAGCTGTTTTTT	CATRQGSLNTGELFF
TRBV20-1	TRBJ1-5	-	TRBD1	TGCAGTGCACACGGACAGGGGATTCATCAGCCCCAGCATTTT	CSAHGQGIHQPQHF
TRBV6-5	TRBJ1-1	many	-	TGTGCCAGCTGGGACCTTCTGATGAACACTGAAGCTTTCTTT	CASWDLLMNTEAFF
TRBV5-1	TRBJ2-3	-	-	TGCGCCAGCAGCTTGTCGGGGGAGTTGGCCACGCAGTATTTT	CASSLSGELATQYF
TRBV7-2	TRBJ2-3	-	-	TGTGCCAGCAGCTTATCAGGGGCTAGAAACACAGATACGCAGTATTTT	CASSLSGARNTDTQYF
TRBV28	TRBJ1-6	-	-	TGTGCCAGCAGTTCCCTATCAGCGGATCTTCAGGCTTATTCACCCCTCCACTTT	CASSSLSADLQAYSPLHF
TRBV28	TRBJ2-1	-	TRBD2	TGTGCCAGCAGTTTAATTGACGGGAGGGCTTTGGGCTATCATCCCGGTGAGCAGTTCTTC	CASSLIDGRALGYHPGEQFF
TRBV5-1	TRBJ2-6	-	-	TGCGCCAGCAGCCCCACGACCTCTGGGGCCAACGTCCTGACTTTC	CASSPTTSGANVLTF
TRBV5-1	TRBJ2-1	-	-	TGCGCCAGCAGCTTCTCGCTGGATGAGCAGTTCTTC	CASSFSLDEQFF